This passage covers 24 T cell receptor beta chains from one sample sequenced in a study of identical twins. TCRdb passed the 5' RACE reads through MiXCR, listing each CDR3 protein once. The table shows 650,000 to 750,000 distinct CDR3 sequences, with approximately 22% occurring only once. These data also featured in a second study, about T cells expressing NK-cell markers.

Material: PBMCs. These receptors originate from a woman under 30 in good health.

The chain combines TRBV6-1 with TRBJ2-7; the D gene is possibly TRBD1 (5 bases). The V gene lost 6 bases and the J gene lost 1 base, with 16 bases spanning the gap. Looked up from germline, CDR1 is MNHNS and CDR2 is SASEGT. The CDR3 extends over 15 amino acids. This chain's CDR3 is CASRRTRVRSYEQYF. Written as DNA, the CDR3 is TGTGCCAGCAGACGAACCAGGGTCAGGTCCTACGAGCAGTACTTC.

This clonotype was recorded at least ten times. The rearrangement links TRBV10-1 to TRBJ2-5; D is possibly TRBD1 (6 bases). The CDR3 loop spans 15 amino acids. V was cut by 4 bases and J by 7 bases, with 19 bases left in between. CDR1 is WNHNN, CDR2 SYGVQD, per germline (reference sequence). CDR3: CASSVERGTVGTQYF. Written as DNA, the CDR3 is TGCGCCAGCAGTGTTGAAAGGGGGACGGTAGGGACCCAGTACTTC.

V gene TRBV7-9 combines with J gene TRBJ2-5; no clear D gene. The CDR3 runs to 15 residues. V was trimmed by 1 base and J by 5 bases, leaving 14 bases between them. CDR1 is SEHNR and CDR2 is FQNEAQ in the germline V gene (reference sequence). This CDR3 reads CASSLDTTRSETQYF. CDR3 nucleotide sequence: TGTGCCAGCAGCTTAGACACAACTCGCTCGGAGACCCAGTACTTC.

This clonotype was seen only a few times. The V and J genes are TRBV7-9 and TRBJ1-1; 7 bases are a match to TRBD1. CDR1 and CDR2 from the germline V gene are SEHNR and FQNEAQ (reference sequence). The CDR3 covers 11 residues. Unmatched junction bases numbered 4, after V lost 7 bases and J lost 8 bases. CDR3 in DNA: TGTGCCAGCATGACAGGGACGGAAGCTTTCTTT. Amino acids: CASMTGTEAFF.

This clonotype occurred a few times. The CDR3 sequence is CSAIKGTGELFF. CDR3 nucleotides: TGCAGTGCTATCAAGGGCACCGGGGAGCTGTTTTTT. V is TRBV20-1 and J is TRBJ2-2; D gene uncertain. Per the germline V gene, CDR1 is DFQATT and CDR2 is SNEGSKA (reference sequence). The V end was cut by 4 bases, the J end by 4 bases, with 7 bases between. The CDR3 contains 12 residues.

This chain connects TRBV7-2 to TRBJ2-7; TRBD2 matches 10 bases. The CDR3 spans 15 residues. Germline-derived CDR1 and CDR2 are SGHTA and FQGNSA. J gave up 3 bases and V 5 bases, and 7 bases lay outside the gene matches. CDR3 protein: CASSRSSGSYYEQYF. The CDR3 DNA is TGTGCCAGCAGCCGATCTAGCGGGAGTTACTACGAGCAGTACTTC.

The chain carries TRBV6-5 and TRBJ2-5, with D perhaps matching TRBD2 (6 bases). The CDR3 consists of 14 residues. In germline, CDR1 is MNHEY, CDR2 SVGAGI. V lost 2 bases and J 5 bases, leaving 12 bases between the germline ends. The CDR3 nucleotides read TGTGCCAGCAGTTACCTAGGCGGGGTGGAGACCCAGTACTTC. This codes for CASSYLGGVETQYF.

This clonotype was observed a few times. The rearrangement links TRBV5-5 to TRBJ2-1, with 10 nucleotides matching TRBD2. CDR3 size: 15 residues. The J segment lost 3 bases and the V segment lost 4 bases, leaving 4 bases of the junction unmatched. CDR1 and CDR2 from the germline V gene are SGHKS and YYEKEE (reference sequence). CDR3 sequence (DNA): TGTGCCAGCAGCAGGGCTAGCGGGGGCTACAATGAGCAGTTCTTC. This translates into CASSRASGGYNEQFF.

This clonotype was counted between two and nine times. J is TRBJ2-3 and V is TRBV7-7; D perhaps matches TRBD2 (6 bases). The length of the CDR3 is 15 residues. Germline V gives CDR1 SSHAT, CDR2 FNYEAQ (reference sequence). Trimming removed 2 bases at V and 0 bases at J, with 9 bases between. The CDR3 DNA reads as TGTGCCAGCAGCTTATTTGCGGGAAGCACAGATACGCAGTATTTT. Protein product: CASSLFAGSTDTQYF.

This clonotype showed up just a few times. This chain joins TRBV29-1 and TRBJ2-3; weak D call: TRBD1 (5 bases). Trimming removed 6 bases from V and 3 bases from J, with 13 bases in between. The germline gives CDR1 SQVTM, CDR2 ANQGSEA. The CDR3 is made up of 13 amino acids. The CDR3 here is CSVHGAGTDTQYF. The DNA of the CDR3 is TGCAGCGTCCATGGGGCAGGAACAGATACGCAGTATTTT.

The V call is TRBV20-1, the J call TRBJ2-3; TRBD2 matches 10 bases. Germline trimming cut 2 bases from V and 5 bases from J; bases unmatched to any gene: 7. Germline loops: CDR1 DFQATT, CDR2 SNEGSKA (reference sequence). The CDR3 is 15 amino acids. CDR3 sequence reads: CSARIAGGYGDTQYF. For the CDR3, the DNA is TGCAGTGCTAGAATAGCGGGGGGTTATGGAGATACGCAGTATTTT.

In this sample, this clonotype turned up many times. The chain recombines TRBV3-1 with TRBJ2-3, with D perhaps TRBD2 (6 bases). V lost 1 base, J lost 5 bases, and 19 bases lay in between. CDR1 is LGHDT, CDR2 YNNKEL, per germline (reference sequence). The CDR3 has 17 amino acids. The CDR3 reads CASSQAPGEVRGDTQYF. The CDR3 nucleotides are TGTGCCAGCAGCCAAGCCCCCGGGGAGGTGCGGGGAGATACGCAGTATTTT.

This clonotype has only a few counts. CDR3 nucleotides: TGCGCCAGCAGCCGAGGGGTCTCTGGAAACACCATATATTTT. Amino acid sequence: CASSRGVSGNTIYF. This rearrangement joins TRBV4-3 to TRBJ1-3, with a weak D call TRBD1 (5 bases). Trimming stripped 4 bases from V and 0 bases from J, with 7 bases between. Germline CDR1 is LGHNA and CDR2 is YSLEER. The CDR3 is made up of 14 amino acids.

The chain uses TRBV5-1 and TRBJ2-3; D uncertain. V was shortened by 3 bases and J by 2 bases, with 13 bases between the two germline ends. The CDR3 consists of 15 residues. Germline CDR1 SGHRS, CDR2 YFSETQ. The CDR3 sequence is CASSWSSVVTDTQYF. In DNA form, the CDR3 reads TGCGCCAGCAGCTGGAGCAGCGTGGTCACAGATACGCAGTATTTT.

Here the CDR3 DNA reads TGTGCCAGCAGTGCGAGGGAAGGTAGCAATCAGCCCCAGCATTTT. Translation: CASSAREGSNQPQHF. The chain is built from TRBV6-1 and TRBJ1-5; no clear D gene. The length of the CDR3 is 15 residues. V was shortened by 4 bases and J by 0 bases, with 10 bases between the two germline ends. Germline loops: CDR1 MNHNS, CDR2 SASEGT.

The chain uses TRBV3-1 and TRBJ2-1; 9 nucleotides align to TRBD2. The CDR3 has 13 amino acids. V shed 8 bases, J shed 4 bases, and the junction held 3 bases outside the gene matches. CDR1 and CDR2 from the germline V gene are LGHDT and YNNKEL (reference sequence). DNA for the CDR3: TGTGCCAGCGCGGGGGGGCTATACAATGAGCAGTTCTTC. It yields the protein CASAGGLYNEQFF.

This clonotype was seen a handful of times. The rearrangement joins TRBV10-2 to TRBJ2-1, with a weak D call TRBD2 (5 bases). The V gene's germline CDR1 is WSHSY and CDR2 SAAADI. There are 16 residues in the CDR3. V lost 3 bases, J lost 4 bases, and 16 bases lay in between. The CDR3 nucleotides are TGCGCCAGCAGTGATAAAACCTCGAGGGTTTACAATGAGCAGTTCTTC. It translates to CASSDKTSRVYNEQFF.

This clonotype was detected once. The chain links TRBV30 to TRBJ2-3; 9 nucleotides agree with TRBD2. V lost 3 bases and J lost 11; bases outside the gene matches: 9. Germline V gene lookup returns CDR1 GTSNPN and CDR2 SVGIG (reference sequence). The CDR3 sequence is 13 residues long. CDR3 sequence: CAWRIAGAYGQYF. The CDR3 DNA is TGTGCCTGGAGAATAGCGGGAGCCTACGGGCAGTATTTT.

CDR3 DNA sequence: TGTGCCAGTAAACCACAGGGCGAGACCCAGTACTTC. This translates into CASKPQGETQYF. The V gene is TRBV19, the J gene TRBJ2-5; D is perhaps TRBD1 (6 bases). The CDR3 runs 12 residues. CDR1 and CDR2 (germline): LNHDA, SQIVND (reference sequence). V was cut by 7 bases and J by 5 bases, with 11 bases left in between. Full variable domain (remainder filled in from reference TRBV19 and TRBJ2-5): DGGITQSPKYLFRKEGQNVTLSCEQNLNHDAMYWYRQDPGQGLRLIYYSQIVNDFQKGDIAEGYSVSREKKESFPLTVTSAQKNPTAFYLCASKPQGETQYFGPGTRLLVL.

The chain carries TRBV6-2 or TRBV6-3 and TRBJ2-5, with D unresolved. The length of the CDR3 is 13 residues. In germline, CDR1 is MNHEY, CDR2 SVGEGT. With 2 bases removed from V and 5 bases from J, the gap between germline ends came to 9 bases. The CDR3 region is CASSYLLAETQYF. Here the CDR3 DNA reads TGTGCCAGCAGTTACCTCCTCGCGGAGACCCAGTACTTC.

V usage is TRBV20-1 and J usage is TRBJ2-7; D remains unclear. V shed 5 bases and J shed 2 bases, with 10 bases lying between them. Germline values: CDR1 DFQATT, CDR2 SNEGSKA (reference sequence). The CDR3 length is 12 residues. The CDR3 coding sequence is TGCAGTGCTTCCGACCCGACCTACGAGCAGTACTTC. Protein product: CSASDPTYEQYF.

This clonotype was observed a handful of times. The V and J genes are TRBV20-1 and TRBJ2-7; either TRBD1 or TRBD2 may supply D (5 bases each). CDR3 length: 12 residues. V dropped 5 bases and J dropped 2 bases, with 10 bases sitting between them. Germline V gene data show CDR1 as DFQATT and CDR2 as SNEGSKA (reference sequence). CDR3 DNA sequence: TGCAGTGCTGCGAGGGGAACCTACGAGCAGTACTTC. Translated: CSAARGTYEQYF.

This clonotype was seen repeatedly, ten times or more. The rearrangement joins TRBV10-1 to TRBJ2-5; TRBD2 might be the D (5 bases). The germline CDR1 and CDR2 sequences are WNHNN and SYGVQD (reference sequence). Trimming took 0 bases from V and 4 from J, leaving 9 bases between them. The CDR3 extends over 14 amino acids. CDR3 region: CASSESRGGETQYF. Written as DNA, the CDR3 is TGCGCCAGCAGTGAGTCGCGAGGAGGAGAGACCCAGTACTTC.

This sequence joins TRBV20-1 and TRBJ2-7, with D perhaps TRBD2 (5 bases). The germline V gene encodes CDR1 DFQATT and CDR2 SNEGSKA (reference sequence). The CDR3 runs to 16 residues. V gave up 0 bases and J gave up 0 bases, with 15 bases separating them. The CDR3 sequence: CSARDLQRPSSYEQYF. DNA of the CDR3: TGCAGTGCTAGAGATCTGCAGCGGCCGAGCTCCTACGAGCAGTACTTC.